Here is one T cell receptor beta chain with its context. What this receptor recognizes is not known. Per-nucleotide qualities are absent, and no much larger clonotype sits a single base away. TCRbeta CDR3 regions were amplified from genomic DNA by means of the immunoSEQ Assay, a bias-controlled multiplex PCR. The source study handled its data this way. Within the assay, amplification of reference gene primers was used to estimate how many nucleated cells each sample contained. Sequence reads were collapsed and filtered to measure the absolute abundance of every unique TCRbeta CDR3 rearrangement. For each sample, productive Simpson clonality was calculated as the square root of Simpson's diversity index across productive rearrangements. The table was pulled from immuneACCESS by TCRdb, which kept in-frame rearrangements only. Such tables lose some clones; where checked, under half of the loss comes from unresolved V genes, and the rest has no known cause. Clone size and V and J calls were adopted from that table, with D and trimming inferred from the DNA. The sample yields a few hundred thousand clones; about 89% were counted once. About 4% of the sample rests with the top ten.

Participants in the prospective study were aged roughly 18 to 100 years, lived in 20 to 30 United States geographic areas, and enrolled through a virtual design. In the prospective study, cohorts were assigned on the basis of participant-reported clinical history obtained from a screening survey and a study questionnaire. ImmuneRACE Cohort 3 recovered participants were defined by two consecutive negative NP/OP PCR tests, healthcare professional clearance, or symptom resolution. Each participant in the prospective study had whole blood, serum and a nasopharyngeal or oropharyngeal swab collected by mobile phlebotomists. Prospective study participants could optionally give additional blood draws and questionnaires over an approximately 2-month period. Before DNA extraction, prospective study blood samples were shipped either frozen or at room temperature. The sample belongs to a study of blood T cell repertoires in COVID-19 (dated by TCRdb to 2018 to 2020). Broadly, across the study: The collaborator samples originated in the United States, Italy and Spain and spanned the acute and convalescent phases of COVID-19. The material from the prospective study consisted of cDNA or gDNA derived from T cells, B-cell-depleted T cells, or PBMCs. The dataset comprised deeply sampled blood TCRbeta repertoires from subjects exposed to, actively infected with, or recovered from COVID-19. The repertoires were made available in a free public database intended to serve as a resource for research on the immune response to SARS-CoV-2. The samples were drawn from the first 160 participants of the ongoing ImmuneRACE study and from 1,254 subjects provided by 6 global collaborators. The sample metadata nearly always contained a de-identified subject ID, COVID-19 status, age in years and sex. Where available, HLA class I and class II types were taken from metadata supplied by the sample provider and were not determined by assay-based typing. Summary of the overall study and its limitations: Clinical and demographic metadata were provided uncurated, with the amount varying by source and participant.

Sequenced input: PBMCs or T cells enriched from blood (not recorded which). The receptor comes from a woman aged 25 to 39 who had recovered from COVID-19.

The CDR3 region: CASSPPRLVYHEQFF. The nucleotide sequence reads as follows: TGTGCCAGCAGCCCGCCAAGACTAGTTTATCATGAGCAGTTCTTC. The chain links TRBV7-2 with TRBJ2-1; the D segment could be TRBD2, given 6 matching bases. Reading the germline V gene gives CDR1 SGHTA and CDR2 FQGNSA. The cysteine opens and the phenylalanine closes a CDR3 of 15 amino acids. Only CDR3 DNA is held: 45 bases, read in frame from base 1. V drops 5 bases and J drops 8 bases, leaving 19 bases in between.